These 23 T cell receptor beta chains originate from one sample sequenced in a study of vaccination and CD4 T cells after COVID-19. Treatment of the sample: roughly 10-day PBMC culture with coronavirus spike peptide pools or control peptides (ViraFEST assay). CD4+ T lymphocytes from the unexposed donor were collected before the COVID-19 pandemic (2011-2018). The Oncomine TCR Beta short-read assay sequenced DNA from cultured CD4+ T cells. TCRdb reprocessed the PCR reads with MiXCR, giving one entry per CDR3 protein. The table includes fewer than 3,500 distinct CDR3 sequences, 25% to 30% detected once. Their recognized antigens are unknown. Source material: CD4+ T cells from blood, cultured in vitro. Receptors were obtained from a human donor in good health.

This clonotype was found a few times. The V gene is TRBV20-1, the J gene TRBJ1-6, with unresolved D. The germline V gene encodes CDR1 DFQATT and CDR2 SNEGSKA (reference sequence). The CDR3 contains 12 residues. V was cut by 3 bases and J by 10 bases, with 10 bases left in between. In DNA, the CDR3 is TGCAGTGCTAGGGTCGCGGAGTCACCCCTCCACTTT. It is translated as CSARVAESPLHF.

The chain couples TRBV10-3 to TRBJ1-5, with D unresolved. The CDR3 is 14 residues long. Germline V gene data show CDR1 as ENHRY and CDR2 as SYGVKD. Trimming cost V 0 bases and J 4 bases, with 7 bases left between them. The CDR3 is CAISESGTNQPQHF. Written as DNA, the CDR3 is TGTGCCATCAGTGAGTCAGGAACGAATCAGCCCCAGCATTTT.

The sample holds a few counts of this clonotype. The V and J genes are TRBV14 and TRBJ2-5; 8 nucleotides match TRBD2. The CDR3 totals 15 residues. V lost 2 bases and J lost 1; bases outside the gene matches: 3. The germline gives CDR1 SGHDN, CDR2 FVKESK. DNA of the CDR3: TGTGCCAGCAGCCAAATAGCGGGGAGCCAAGAGACCCAGTACTTC. Its translation: CASSQIAGSQETQYF.

The rearrangement joins TRBV27 to TRBJ1-1; possible D gene TRBD1, 5 bases. Trimming stripped 4 bases from V and 0 bases from J, with 9 bases between. This CDR3 has 14 amino acids. Germline assignment: CDR1 MNHEY and CDR2 SMNVEV (reference sequence). The CDR3 coding sequence is TGTGCCAGCAGTTGGACACCCATGAACACTGAAGCTTTCTTT. Protein: CASSWTPMNTEAFF.

This rearrangement joins TRBV7-2 to TRBJ1-3; D unresolved. This CDR3 is 14 amino acids long. The germline V gene encodes CDR1 SGHTA and CDR2 FQGNSA. V was pared by 4 bases and J by 0 bases, with 7 bases between. In DNA, the CDR3 is TGTGCCAGCAGCTACGGAAGCTCTGGAAACACCATATATTTT. Translation gives CASSYGSSGNTIYF.

This clonotype was found a few times. The chain couples TRBV7-3 to TRBJ2-3; 8 bases line up with TRBD1. The CDR3 totals 17 residues. Germline-derived CDR1 and CDR2 are SGHTA and FQGTGA. V shed 0 bases and J 1 base; nucleotides not matched to a gene: 6. The CDR3 region is CASSLTGVTGGTDTQYF. The CDR3 DNA sequence: TGTGCCAGCAGCTTAACTGGTGTGACAGGGGGCACAGATACGCAGTATTTT.

This clonotype has more than one count but fewer than ten. The chain employs TRBV7-9 and TRBJ2-1; tentative D call: TRBD1 (6 bases). CDR1 and CDR2 from the germline V gene are SEHNR and FQNEAQ (reference sequence). The CDR3 is made up of 15 amino acids. V was pared by 2 bases and J by 7 bases, with 15 bases between. CDR3: CASSLRLPRGNEQFF. CDR3 sequence (DNA): TGTGCCAGCAGCTTAAGGCTCCCAAGGGGGAATGAGCAGTTCTTC.

This chain uses TRBV12-3 or TRBV12-4 with TRBJ1-4; D may be TRBD1 (5 bases). Trimming took 2 bases from V and 11 from J, leaving 9 bases between them. The CDR3 has 12 amino acids. CDR3 DNA: TGTGCCAGCAGTTTACCCGGGGGGAAACTGTTTTTT. Its translation: CASSLPGGKLFF.

In its sample, this clonotype is medium-sized (0.01 to 0.1%). The chain has TRBV7-2 and TRBJ1-6, with D maybe TRBD1 (6 bases). Trimming shortened V by 5 bases and J by 4 bases, and 12 bases separated the two germline ends. From germline, CDR1 is SGHTA and CDR2 FQGNSA. CDR3 length: 15 residues. The CDR3 nucleotides read TGTGCCAGCAGCAAGCGGGGGCGGTATAATTCACCCCTCCACTTT. Translation gives CASSKRGRYNSPLHF.

The chain recombines TRBV20-1 with TRBJ2-1; D remains unclear. V was shortened by 0 bases and J by 0 bases, with 3 bases between the two germline ends. From germline, CDR1 is DFQATT and CDR2 SNEGSKA (reference sequence). There are 13 residues in the CDR3. CDR3 loop: CSARDTSYNEQFF. In DNA, the CDR3 is TGCAGTGCTAGAGATACCTCCTACAATGAGCAGTTCTTC.

The CDR3 DNA is TGCAGTGCCACTCCCCCTAGCGGGGGAGTTCAGGAGACCCAGTACTTC. As protein: CSATPPSGGVQETQYF. This sequence joins TRBV20-1 and TRBJ2-5; 10 bases are a match to TRBD2. Per germline, CDR1 DFQATT and CDR2 SNEGSKA (reference sequence). This CDR3 is 16 amino acids long. The junction had 15 bases not matched to a gene; V was cut back by 6 bases and J by 5 bases.

This clonotype was recorded a few times. This sequence joins TRBV10-3 and TRBJ2-5, with TRBD2 identical over 8 bases. The CDR3 contains 14 residues. V shed 3 bases, J shed 2 bases, and the junction held 2 bases outside the gene matches. Germline V CDR1 and CDR2: ENHRY, SYGVKD. CDR3: CAISDPSGQETQYF. In DNA form, the CDR3 reads TGTGCCATCAGTGACCCTAGCGGGCAAGAGACCCAGTACTTC.

This clonotype showed up just once. The junction departs from germline at one end; a sequencing error may be responsible. This rearrangement joins TRBV27 to TRBJ2-7; D is possibly TRBD1 or TRBD2 (5 bases each). The CDR3 contains 14 residues. The germline CDR1 and CDR2 sequences are MNHEY and SMNVEV (reference sequence). CDR3 region: CASSLEGTAREQCF. DNA of the CDR3: TGTGCCAGCAGTTTAGAAGGGACGGCGAGGGAGCAGTGCTTC.

This clonotype qualifies as medium-sized. The chain is built from TRBV7-8 and TRBJ1-1, with unresolved D. V was pared by 3 bases and J by 1 base, with 15 bases between. Germline CDR1 reads SGHVS; CDR2 reads FQNEAQ. The length of the CDR3 is 16 residues. The CDR3 is CASSFLGAVKNTEAFF. The CDR3, as DNA: TGTGCCAGCAGCTTCCTTGGTGCTGTCAAGAACACTGAAGCTTTCTTT.

This clonotype was seen only a few times. The gene calls are TRBV21-1 and TRBJ2-3; no DNA check was done on the table's D call, TRBD1. TRBV21-1 is classified as a pseudogene. CDR3 length equals 15 residues. CDR3 sequence: CASSRSGGATDTQYF. CDR3 nucleotide sequence: TGTGCCAGCAGCAGAAGCGGGGGGGCAACAGATACGCAGTATTTT.

The gene calls are TRBV2 and TRBJ2-3; D not resolved. V was shortened by 4 bases and J by 4 bases, with 12 bases between the two germline ends. The V gene's germline CDR1 is SNHLY and CDR2 FYNNEI. The CDR3 loop spans 14 amino acids. The CDR3 coding sequence is TGTGCCAGCAGTGCAGAGCGTATACCAGATACGCAGTATTTT. Translating it yields CASSAERIPDTQYF.

The chain uses TRBV20-1 and TRBJ2-1; D gene ambiguous. Germline CDR1 is DFQATT and CDR2 is SNEGSKA (reference sequence). This CDR3 has 14 amino acids. Trimming cost V 2 bases and J 10 bases, with 18 bases left between them. The CDR3 DNA reads TGCAGTGCTAGACGGTGGGATTGGATCCGCGAGCAGTTCTTC. Protein product: CSARRWDWIREQFF.

This clonotype has only a few counts. This chain uses TRBV20-1 with TRBJ2-2; 10 bases are shared with TRBD2. The CDR3 covers 15 residues. Germline CDR1 and CDR2: DFQATT and SNEGSKA (reference sequence). V shed 6 bases and J 6 bases; nucleotides not matched to a gene: 10. The CDR3 loop reads CSAWSGRAFPGELFF. The CDR3 coding sequence is TGCAGTGCCTGGAGCGGGAGGGCCTTCCCCGGGGAGCTGTTTTTT.

The chain couples TRBV7-3 to TRBJ2-2, with 10 positions matching TRBD1. V dropped 5 bases and J dropped 7; count of bases not matched to a gene: 10. Germline V CDR1 and CDR2: SGHTA, FQGTGA. The CDR3 contains 16 residues. The CDR3 coding sequence is TGTGCCAGCAGCCCCTCCCGGGACAGGGGTGGCGGGGAGCTGTTTTTT. This codes for CASSPSRDRGGGELFF.

This clonotype was observed a handful of times. The gene calls are TRBV11-3 and TRBJ1-2; no clear D gene. Germline assignment: CDR1 SGHNT and CDR2 YENEEA. V lost 3 bases and J lost 10, with 3 bases in between. The CDR3 is 9 amino acids. The CDR3 is CASSLIYTF. The CDR3 coding sequence is TGTGCCAGCAGCTTGATCTACACCTTC.

This clonotype appeared a few times. This chain connects TRBV6-1 to TRBJ1-1; TRBD1 might be the D (5 bases). The germline V gene has CDR1 MNHNS and CDR2 SASEGT. The CDR3 spans 16 residues. V lost 2 bases and J lost 0, with 13 bases in between. CDR3 nucleotides: TGTGCCAGCAGTGAACAGGGACTTATTATGAACACTGAAGCTTTCTTT. Its protein is CASSEQGLIMNTEAFF.

This clonotype is categorized as medium-sized. The rearrangement links TRBV15 to TRBJ2-3, with 8 bases aligning to TRBD2. Germline-derived CDR1 and CDR2 are LNHNV and YYDKDF (reference sequence). V shed 5 bases, J shed 6 bases, and the junction held 10 bases outside the gene matches. The CDR3 consists of 15 residues. The CDR3 reads CATSGERGSTDTQYF. In nucleotides, the CDR3 is TGTGCCACCAGCGGGGAGCGGGGGAGTACGGATACGCAGTATTTT. Together with reference TRBV15 and TRBJ2-3, the CDR3 gives the full variable domain: DAMVIQNPRYQVTQFGKPVTLSCSQTLNHNVMYWYQQKSSQAPKLLFHYYDKDFNNEADTPDNFQSRRPNTSFCFLDIRSPGLGDTAMYLCATSGERGSTDTQYFGPGTRLTVL.

This clonotype is categorized as medium-sized. This rearrangement joins TRBV20-1 to TRBJ1-2; D gene uncertain. The germline V gene encodes CDR1 DFQATT and CDR2 SNEGSKA (reference sequence). The CDR3 runs to 13 residues. V was clipped by 0 bases and J by 4 bases, with 9 bases between them. CDR3 sequence (DNA): TGCAGTGCTAGAGATCCCCAGCTCTATGGCTACACCTTC. It specifies CSARDPQLYGYTF.